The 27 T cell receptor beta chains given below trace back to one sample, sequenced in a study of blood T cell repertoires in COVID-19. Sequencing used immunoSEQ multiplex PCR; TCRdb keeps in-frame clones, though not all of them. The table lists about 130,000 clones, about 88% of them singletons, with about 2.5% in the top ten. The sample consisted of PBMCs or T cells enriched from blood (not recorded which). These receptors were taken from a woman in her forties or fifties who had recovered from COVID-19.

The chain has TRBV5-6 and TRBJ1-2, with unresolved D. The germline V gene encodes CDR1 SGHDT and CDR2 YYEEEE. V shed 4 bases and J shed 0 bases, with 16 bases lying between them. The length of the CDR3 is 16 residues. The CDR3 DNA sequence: TGTGCCAGCAGCCTCAAAGGGAGGCCTCCTAACTATGGCTACACCTTC. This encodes CASSLKGRPPNYGYTF.

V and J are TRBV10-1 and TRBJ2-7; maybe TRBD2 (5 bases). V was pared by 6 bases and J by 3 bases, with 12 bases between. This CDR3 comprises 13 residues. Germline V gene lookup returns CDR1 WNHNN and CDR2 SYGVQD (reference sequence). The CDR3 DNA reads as TGCGCCAGCAGCCTCGGGAAGGGCTACGAGCAGTACTTC. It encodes CASSLGKGYEQYF.

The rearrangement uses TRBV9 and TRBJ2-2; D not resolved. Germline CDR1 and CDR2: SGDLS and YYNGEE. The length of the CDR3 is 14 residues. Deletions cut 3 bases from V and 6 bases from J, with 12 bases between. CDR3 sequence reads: CASSATLGAGELFF. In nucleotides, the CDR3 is TGTGCCAGCAGCGCGACCCTGGGCGCCGGGGAGCTGTTTTTT.

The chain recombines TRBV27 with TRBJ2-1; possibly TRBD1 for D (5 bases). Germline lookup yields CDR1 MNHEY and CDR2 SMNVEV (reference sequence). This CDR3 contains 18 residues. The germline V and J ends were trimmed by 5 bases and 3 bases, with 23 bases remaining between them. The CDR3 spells CASSGGGYGQGYYNEQFF. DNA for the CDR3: TGTGCCAGCAGTGGTGGTGGGTACGGGCAGGGTTACTACAATGAGCAGTTCTTC.

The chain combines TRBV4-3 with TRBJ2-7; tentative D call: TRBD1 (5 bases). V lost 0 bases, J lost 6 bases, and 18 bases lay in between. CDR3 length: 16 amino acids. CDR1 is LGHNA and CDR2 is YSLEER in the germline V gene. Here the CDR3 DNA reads TGCGCCAGCAGCCAAGATCTCGGCGGAGAAAGGGGCGAGCAGTACTTC. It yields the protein CASSQDLGGERGEQYF.

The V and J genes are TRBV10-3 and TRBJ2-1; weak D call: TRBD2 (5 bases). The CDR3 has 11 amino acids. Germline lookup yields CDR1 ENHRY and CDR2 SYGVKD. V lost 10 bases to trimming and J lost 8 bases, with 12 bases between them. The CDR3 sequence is CATHSGDEQFF. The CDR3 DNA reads TGTGCCACCCACAGCGGTGATGAGCAGTTCTTC.

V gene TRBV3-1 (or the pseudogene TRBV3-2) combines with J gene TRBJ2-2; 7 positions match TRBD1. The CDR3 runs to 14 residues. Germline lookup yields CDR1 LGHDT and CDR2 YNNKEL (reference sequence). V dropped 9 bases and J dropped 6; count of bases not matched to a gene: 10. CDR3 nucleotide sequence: TGTGCCAGAACGGATAAACAGGGGTCCGGGGAGCTGTTTTTT. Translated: CARTDKQGSGELFF.

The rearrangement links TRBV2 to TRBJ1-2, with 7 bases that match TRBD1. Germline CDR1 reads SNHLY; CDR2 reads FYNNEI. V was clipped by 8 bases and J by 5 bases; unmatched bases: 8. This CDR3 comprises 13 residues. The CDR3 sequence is CASCLIQGYGYTF. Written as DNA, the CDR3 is TGTGCCAGCTGTCTAATACAGGGGTATGGCTACACCTTC.

CDR3 residues: CASSWGTGSNGELFF. The DNA for the CDR3 is TGTGCCAGCAGCTGGGGGACAGGGTCGAACGGGGAGCTGTTTTTT. This rearrangement joins TRBV5-4 to TRBJ2-2; 9 bases align to TRBD1. Trimming removed 3 bases from V and 7 bases from J; junction bases left unmatched: 7. Germline CDR1 reads SGHNT; CDR2 reads YYREEE (reference sequence). The CDR3 loop spans 15 amino acids.

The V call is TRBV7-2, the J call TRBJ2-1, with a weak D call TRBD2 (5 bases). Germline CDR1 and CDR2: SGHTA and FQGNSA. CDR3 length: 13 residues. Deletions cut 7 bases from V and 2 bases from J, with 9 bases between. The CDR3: CASTPGTYNEQFF. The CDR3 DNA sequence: TGTGCCAGCACCCCCGGGACCTACAATGAGCAGTTCTTC.

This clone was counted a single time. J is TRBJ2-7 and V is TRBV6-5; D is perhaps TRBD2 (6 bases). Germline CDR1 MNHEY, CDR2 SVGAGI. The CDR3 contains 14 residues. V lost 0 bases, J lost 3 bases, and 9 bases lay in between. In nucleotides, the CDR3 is TGTGCCAGCAGTTACTCTTTGGGGGGCTACGAGCAGTACTTC. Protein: CASSYSLGGYEQYF.

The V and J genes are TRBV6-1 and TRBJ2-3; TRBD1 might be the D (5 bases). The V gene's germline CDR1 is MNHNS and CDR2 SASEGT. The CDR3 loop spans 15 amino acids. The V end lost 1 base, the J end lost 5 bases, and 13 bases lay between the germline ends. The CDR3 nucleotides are TGTGCCAGCAGTGAAGTCGACAGAGTTCGAGATACGCAGTATTTT. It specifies CASSEVDRVRDTQYF.

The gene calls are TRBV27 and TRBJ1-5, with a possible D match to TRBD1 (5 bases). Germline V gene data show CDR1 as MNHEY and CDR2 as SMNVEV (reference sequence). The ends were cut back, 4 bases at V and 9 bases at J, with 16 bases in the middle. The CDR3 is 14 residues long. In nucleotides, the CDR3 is TGTGCCAGCAGTTGGGGGGGGTCTAAGGGGCCCCAGCATTTT. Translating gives CASSWGGSKGPQHF.

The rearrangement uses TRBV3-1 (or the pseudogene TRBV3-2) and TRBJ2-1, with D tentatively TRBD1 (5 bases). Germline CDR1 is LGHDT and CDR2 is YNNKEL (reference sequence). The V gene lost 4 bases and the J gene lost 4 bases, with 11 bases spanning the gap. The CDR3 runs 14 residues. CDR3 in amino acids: CASSPNRQYNEQFF. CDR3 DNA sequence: TGTGCCAGCAGCCCGAATCGACAGTACAATGAGCAGTTCTTC.

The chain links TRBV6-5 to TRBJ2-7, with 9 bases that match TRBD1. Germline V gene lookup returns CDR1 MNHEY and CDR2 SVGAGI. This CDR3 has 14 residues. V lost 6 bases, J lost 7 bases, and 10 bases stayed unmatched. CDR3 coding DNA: TGTGCCAGCAGCCGTGGGACAGGGACGGGGGAGCAGTACTTC. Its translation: CASSRGTGTGEQYF.

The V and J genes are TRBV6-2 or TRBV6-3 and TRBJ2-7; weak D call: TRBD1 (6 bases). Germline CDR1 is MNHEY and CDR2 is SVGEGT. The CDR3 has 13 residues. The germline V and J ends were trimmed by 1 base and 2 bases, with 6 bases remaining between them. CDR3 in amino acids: CASSYWTAYEQYF. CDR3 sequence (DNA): TGTGCCAGCAGTTACTGGACAGCCTACGAGCAGTACTTC.

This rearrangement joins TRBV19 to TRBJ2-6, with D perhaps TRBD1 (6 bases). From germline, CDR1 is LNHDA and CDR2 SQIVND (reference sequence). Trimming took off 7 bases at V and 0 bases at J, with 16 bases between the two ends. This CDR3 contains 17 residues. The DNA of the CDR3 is TGTGCCAGTACATTGGACAGCCGATCCTCTGGGGCCAACGTCCTGACTTTC. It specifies CASTLDSRSSGANVLTF.

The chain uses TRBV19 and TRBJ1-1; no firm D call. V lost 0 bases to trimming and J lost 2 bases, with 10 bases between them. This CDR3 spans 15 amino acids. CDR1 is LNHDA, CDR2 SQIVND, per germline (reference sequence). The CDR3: CASSIDRQANTEAFF. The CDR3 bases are TGTGCCAGTAGTATAGATCGACAAGCTAACACTGAAGCTTTCTTT.

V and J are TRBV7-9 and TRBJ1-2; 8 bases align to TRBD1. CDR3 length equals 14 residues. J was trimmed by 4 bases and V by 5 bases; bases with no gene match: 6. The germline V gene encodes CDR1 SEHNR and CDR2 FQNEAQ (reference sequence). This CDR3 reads CASSLSGTGYGYTF. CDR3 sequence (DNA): TGTGCCAGCAGCCTATCCGGGACAGGCTATGGCTACACCTTC.

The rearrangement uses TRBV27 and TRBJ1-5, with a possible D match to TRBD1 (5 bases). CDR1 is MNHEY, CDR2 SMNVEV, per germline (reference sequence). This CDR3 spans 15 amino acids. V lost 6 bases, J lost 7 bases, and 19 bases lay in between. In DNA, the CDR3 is TGTGCCAGCAGCAAGGAGGGGCGGGAGTGGCAGCCCCAGCATTTT. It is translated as CASSKEGREWQPQHF.

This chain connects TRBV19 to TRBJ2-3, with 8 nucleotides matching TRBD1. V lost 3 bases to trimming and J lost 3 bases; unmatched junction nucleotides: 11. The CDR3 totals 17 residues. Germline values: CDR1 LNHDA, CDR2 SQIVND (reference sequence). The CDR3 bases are TGTGCCAGTAGTATCCTCCCGGCCAGGGGGCAAACAGATACGCAGTATTTT. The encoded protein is CASSILPARGQTDTQYF.

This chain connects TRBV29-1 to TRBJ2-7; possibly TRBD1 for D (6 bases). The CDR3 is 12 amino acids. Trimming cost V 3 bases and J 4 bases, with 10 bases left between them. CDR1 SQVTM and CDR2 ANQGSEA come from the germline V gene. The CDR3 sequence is CSVEGARYEQYF. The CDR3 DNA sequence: TGCAGCGTTGAGGGGGCGCGTTACGAGCAGTACTTC.

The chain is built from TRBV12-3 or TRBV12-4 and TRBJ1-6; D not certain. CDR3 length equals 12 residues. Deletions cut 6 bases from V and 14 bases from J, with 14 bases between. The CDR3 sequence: CASRTHSSALHF. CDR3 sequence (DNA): TGTGCCAGCAGGACACACAGTTCGGCCCTCCACTTT.

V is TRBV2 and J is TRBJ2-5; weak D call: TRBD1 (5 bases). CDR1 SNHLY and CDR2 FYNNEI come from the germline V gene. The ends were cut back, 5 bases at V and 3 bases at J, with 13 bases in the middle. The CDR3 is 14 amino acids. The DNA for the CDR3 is TGTGCCAGCAGTAAAGGGTCAGGGAAAGAGACCCAGTACTTC. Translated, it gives CASSKGSGKETQYF.

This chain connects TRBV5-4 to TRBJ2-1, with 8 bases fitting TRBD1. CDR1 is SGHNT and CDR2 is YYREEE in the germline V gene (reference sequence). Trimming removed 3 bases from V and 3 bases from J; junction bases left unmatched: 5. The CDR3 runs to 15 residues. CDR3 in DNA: TGTGCCAGCAGCTCCCAGGGGGCATTCTACAATGAGCAGTTCTTC. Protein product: CASSSQGAFYNEQFF.

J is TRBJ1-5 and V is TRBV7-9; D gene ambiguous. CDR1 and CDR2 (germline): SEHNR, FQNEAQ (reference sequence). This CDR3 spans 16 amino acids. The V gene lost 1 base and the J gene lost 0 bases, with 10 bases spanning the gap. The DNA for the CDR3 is TGTGCCAGCAGCTTAGGCGTTAGTGATAGCAATCAGCCCCAGCATTTT. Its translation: CASSLGVSDSNQPQHF.

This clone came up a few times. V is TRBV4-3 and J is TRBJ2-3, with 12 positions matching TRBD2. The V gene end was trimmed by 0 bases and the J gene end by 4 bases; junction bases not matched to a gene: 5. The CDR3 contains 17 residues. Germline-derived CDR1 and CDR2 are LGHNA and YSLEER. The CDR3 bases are TGCGCCAGCAGCCAAGAAAACCTAGCGGGGGGGGCAGATACGCAGTATTTT. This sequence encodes CASSQENLAGGADTQYF.